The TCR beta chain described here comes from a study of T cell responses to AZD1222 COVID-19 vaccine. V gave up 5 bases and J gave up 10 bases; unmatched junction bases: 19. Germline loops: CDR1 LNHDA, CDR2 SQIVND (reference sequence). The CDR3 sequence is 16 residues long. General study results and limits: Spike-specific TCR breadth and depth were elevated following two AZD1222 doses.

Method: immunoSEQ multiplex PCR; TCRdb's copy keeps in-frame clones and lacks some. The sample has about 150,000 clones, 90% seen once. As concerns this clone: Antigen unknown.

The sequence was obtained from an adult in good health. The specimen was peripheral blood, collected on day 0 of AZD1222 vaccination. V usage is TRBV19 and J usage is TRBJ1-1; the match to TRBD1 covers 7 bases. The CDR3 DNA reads TGTGCCAGTAGTGGCGGGGAGGACAGGCGCCGTCCCGTAGCTTTCTTT. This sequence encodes CASSGGEDRRRPVAFF.